This record looks at one T cell receptor beta chain sequence and its context. What it recognizes is unknown. Germline CDR1 reads SGHVT; CDR2 reads SQSDAQ. The CDR3 has 17 residues. Trimming left V 5 bases short and J 3 bases short, with 22 bases between. Healthy bone marrow donors formed the donor group. The data originate from a study of cytomegalovirus exposure and HLA in healthy donors. Findings and caveats of the study: The listing of roughly 160 TCR beta chains classed them as cytomegalovirus-associated.

The PCR employed 60 Vbeta primers together with 13 Jbeta primers. Method: immunoSEQ multiplex PCR; TCRdb's copy keeps in-frame clones and lacks some. Of over 150,000 clones in the sample, more than 65% were seen once. The sample consisted of PBMCs. The source is a woman aged 35 to 49 in good health and CMV-seropositive. This rearrangement joins TRBV7-4 to TRBJ1-1; D perhaps matches TRBD1 (6 bases). The CDR3 DNA reads TGTGCCAGCAGCGAGCCCCCTTTGGGGGCGGGAGACACTGAAGCTTTCTTT. Amino acids: CASSEPPLGAGDTEAFF.